Following are 4 T cell receptor beta chains from one sample sequenced in a study of persistence of HIV-infected CD4 T cells. Cells were stimulated nonspecifically with anti-CD3/anti-CD28 magnetic beads. Sorting selected CD4+ T cells upregulating both CD40 ligand and CD69. No antigen is known for these receptors. Sequencing used immunoSEQ version 4 in survey mode. Sequencing was performed with immunoSEQ multiplex PCR; in TCRdb, only in-frame clones are kept and a portion is missing. Among roughly 41,000 clones listed, 87% were seen once. The specimen was CD4+ T cells sorted from PBMCs after roughly 20-hour stimulation, collected from a patient who received antiretroviral therapy. The receptors were gathered from an adult man with HIV who was CMV-seropositive.

CDR3 in amino acids: CASSYWSSGANVLTF. CDR3 nucleotide sequence: TGTGCCAGCAGTTACTGGAGCTCTGGGGCCAACGTCCTGACTTTC. The V and J genes are TRBV6-2 or TRBV6-3 and TRBJ2-6; D is unresolved. The CDR3 is made up of 15 amino acids. Germline lookup yields CDR1 MNHEY and CDR2 SVGEGT. The V and J ends lost 1 base and 0 bases respectively, with 4 bases between them.

This clone was detected only a few times. The J gene is TRBJ1-2, the V gene TRBV6-1, with D possibly matching TRBD1 (6 bases). The CDR3 is 13 residues long. Trimming took off 2 bases at V and 6 bases at J, with 10 bases between the two ends. Germline-derived CDR1 and CDR2 are MNHNS and SASEGT. CDR3 protein: CASSERGDNGYTF. CDR3 nucleotides: TGTGCCAGCAGTGAAAGAGGGGACAATGGCTACACCTTC.

The chain couples TRBV4-3 to TRBJ2-1; D is unclear. Per the germline V gene, CDR1 is LGHNA and CDR2 is YSLEER. The CDR3 is made up of 12 amino acids. Deletions cut 2 bases from V and 7 bases from J, with 6 bases between. CDR3 amino acids: CASSQRKNEQFF. As DNA, the CDR3 is TGCGCCAGCAGCCAAAGGAAGAATGAGCAGTTCTTC.

The chain uses TRBV3-1 (or the pseudogene TRBV3-2) and TRBJ1-1; the D gene is possibly TRBD1 (6 bases). This CDR3 is built from 15 residues. Trimming shortened V by 8 bases and J by 1 base, and 17 bases separated the two germline ends. Per germline, CDR1 LGHDT and CDR2 YNNKEL (reference sequence). CDR3 residues: CASGYRGGANTEAFF. The CDR3, as DNA: TGTGCCAGCGGATACCGGGGGGGCGCGAACACTGAAGCTTTCTTT.